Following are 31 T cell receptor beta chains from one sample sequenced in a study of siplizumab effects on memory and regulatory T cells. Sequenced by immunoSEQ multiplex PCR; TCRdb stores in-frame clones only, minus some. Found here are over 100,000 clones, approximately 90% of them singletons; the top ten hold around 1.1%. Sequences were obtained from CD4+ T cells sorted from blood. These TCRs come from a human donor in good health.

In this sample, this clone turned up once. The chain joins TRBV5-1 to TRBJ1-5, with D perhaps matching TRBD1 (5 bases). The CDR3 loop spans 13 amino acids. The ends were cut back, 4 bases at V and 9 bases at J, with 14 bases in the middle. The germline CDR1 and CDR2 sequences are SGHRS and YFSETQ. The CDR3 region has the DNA TGCGCCAGCAGCGAAGGGACGATGTCGCCCCAGCATTTT. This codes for CASSEGTMSPQHF. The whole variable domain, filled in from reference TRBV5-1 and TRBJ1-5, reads KAGVTQTPRYLIKTRGQQVTLSCSPISGHRSVSWYQQTPGQGLQFLFEYFSETQRNKGNFPGRFSGRQFSNSRSEMNVSTLELGDSALYLCASSEGTMSPQHFGDGTRLSIL.

The CDR3 sequence is CAWNSRDNQPQHF. In DNA, the CDR3 is TGTGCCTGGAATAGCAGGGACAATCAGCCCCAGCATTTT. This sequence joins TRBV30 and TRBJ1-5, with D possibly matching TRBD1 (5 bases). Germline CDR1 is GTSNPN and CDR2 is SVGIG (reference sequence). Trimming took 4 bases from V and 3 from J, leaving 10 bases between them. CDR3 length equals 13 residues. The full variable domain, in which reference TRBV30 and TRBJ1-5 provide the parts outside the CDR3, is SQTIHQWPATLVQPVGSPLSLECTVEGTSNPNLYWYRQAAGRGLQLLFYSVGIGQISSEVPQNLSASRPQDRQFILSSKKLLLSDSGFYLCAWNSRDNQPQHFGDGTRLSIL.

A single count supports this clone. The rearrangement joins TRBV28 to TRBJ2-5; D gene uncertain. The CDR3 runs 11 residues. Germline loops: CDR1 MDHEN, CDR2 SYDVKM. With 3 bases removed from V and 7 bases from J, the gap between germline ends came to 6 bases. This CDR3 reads CASSLFGTQYF. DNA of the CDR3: TGTGCCAGCAGTTTGTTCGGGACCCAGTACTTC. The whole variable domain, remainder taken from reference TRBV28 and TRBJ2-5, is DVKVTQSSRYLVKRTGEKVFLECVQDMDHENMFWYRQDPGLGLRLIYFSYDVKMKEKGDIPEGYSVSREKKERFSLILESASTNQTSMYLCASSLFGTQYFGPGTRLLVL.

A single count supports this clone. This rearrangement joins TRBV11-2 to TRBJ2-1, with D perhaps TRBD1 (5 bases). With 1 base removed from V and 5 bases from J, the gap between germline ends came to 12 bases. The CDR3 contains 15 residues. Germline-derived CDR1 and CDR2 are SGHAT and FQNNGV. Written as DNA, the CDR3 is TGTGCCAGCAGCTTAGTCCAGGGCCGAAACAATGAGCAGTTCTTC. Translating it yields CASSLVQGRNNEQFF.

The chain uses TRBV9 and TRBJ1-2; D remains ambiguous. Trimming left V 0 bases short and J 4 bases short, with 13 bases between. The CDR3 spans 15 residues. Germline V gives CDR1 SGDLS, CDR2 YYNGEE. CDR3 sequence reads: CASSVGVGMGYGYTF. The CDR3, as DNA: TGTGCCAGCAGCGTAGGTGTAGGGATGGGCTATGGCTACACCTTC.

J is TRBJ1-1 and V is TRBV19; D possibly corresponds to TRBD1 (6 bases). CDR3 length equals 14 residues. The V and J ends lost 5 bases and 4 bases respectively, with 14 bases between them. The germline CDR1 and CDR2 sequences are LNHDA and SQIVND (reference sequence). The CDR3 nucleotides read TGTGCCAGTAGTGTACAGGGCCAGGGCACTGAAGCTTTCTTT. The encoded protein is CASSVQGQGTEAFF.

This CDR3 reads CASSDRGSAYYEQYF. The CDR3 DNA reads as TGTGCCAGCAGTGACCGGGGCTCGGCCTACTACGAGCAGTACTTC. The rearrangement joins TRBV2 to TRBJ2-7; D may be TRBD1 or TRBD2 (5 bases each). The CDR3 loop spans 15 amino acids. Trimming removed 3 bases from V and 3 bases from J, with 15 bases in between. Germline loops: CDR1 SNHLY, CDR2 FYNNEI.

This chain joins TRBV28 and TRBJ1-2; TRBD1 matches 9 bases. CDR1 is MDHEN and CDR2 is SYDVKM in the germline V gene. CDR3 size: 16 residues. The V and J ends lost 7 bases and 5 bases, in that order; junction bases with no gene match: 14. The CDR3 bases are TGTGCCAGCACTACCATCACGGGGACAGGGATATATGGCTACACCTTC. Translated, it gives CASTTITGTGIYGYTF.

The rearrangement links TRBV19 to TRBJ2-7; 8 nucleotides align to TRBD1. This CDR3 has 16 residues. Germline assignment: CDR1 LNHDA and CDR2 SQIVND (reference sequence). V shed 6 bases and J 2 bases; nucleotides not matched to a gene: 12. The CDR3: CASSSRGTGDTYEQYF. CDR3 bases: TGTGCCAGTAGCTCCCGTGGGACAGGAGACACCTACGAGCAGTACTTC. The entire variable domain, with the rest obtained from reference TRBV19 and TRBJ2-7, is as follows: DGGITQSPKYLFRKEGQNVTLSCEQNLNHDAMYWYRQDPGQGLRLIYYSQIVNDFQKGDIAEGYSVSREKKESFPLTVTSAQKNPTAFYLCASSSRGTGDTYEQYFGPGTRLTVT.

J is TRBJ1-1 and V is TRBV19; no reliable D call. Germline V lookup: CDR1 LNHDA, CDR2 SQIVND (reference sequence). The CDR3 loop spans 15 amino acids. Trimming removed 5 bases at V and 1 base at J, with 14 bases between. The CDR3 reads CASSSKKTPNTEAFF. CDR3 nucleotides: TGTGCCAGTAGTTCAAAAAAGACACCGAACACTGAAGCTTTCTTT.

This CDR3 reads CASGGDTDYGYTF. As DNA, the CDR3 is TGTGCCAGCGGGGGAGACACCGACTATGGCTACACCTTC. J is TRBJ1-2 and V is TRBV6-1, with D perhaps matching TRBD1 (5 bases). The CDR3 sequence is 13 residues long. Germline assignment: CDR1 MNHNS and CDR2 SASEGT. V was shortened by 8 bases and J by 3 bases, with 13 bases between the two germline ends.

This chain's CDR3 is CASSFTQGKLAGGDTQYF. The CDR3 nucleotides read TGTGCCAGCAGTTTTACTCAGGGGAAGCTAGCGGGAGGCGATACGCAGTATTTT. V and J are TRBV28 and TRBJ2-3; 11 bases match TRBD2. Germline CDR1 and CDR2: MDHEN and SYDVKM. This CDR3 has 18 residues. Germline trimming cut 3 bases from V and 6 bases from J; bases unmatched to any gene: 14.

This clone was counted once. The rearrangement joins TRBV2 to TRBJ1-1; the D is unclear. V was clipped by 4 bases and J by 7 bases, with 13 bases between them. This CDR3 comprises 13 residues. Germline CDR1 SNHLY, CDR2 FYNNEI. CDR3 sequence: CASSGLRTVEAFF. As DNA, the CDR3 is TGTGCCAGCAGTGGACTCCGTACGGTTGAAGCTTTCTTT. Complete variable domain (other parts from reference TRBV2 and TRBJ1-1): EPEVTQTPSHQVTQMGQEVILRCVPISNHLYFYWYRQILGQKVEFLVSFYNNEISEKSEIFDDQFSVERPDGSNFTLKIRSTKLEDSAMYFCASSGLRTVEAFFGQGTRLTVV.

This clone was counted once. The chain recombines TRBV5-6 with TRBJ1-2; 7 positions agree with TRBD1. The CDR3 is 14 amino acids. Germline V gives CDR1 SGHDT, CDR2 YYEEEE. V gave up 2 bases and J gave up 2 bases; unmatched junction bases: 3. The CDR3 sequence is CASSFGQENYGYTF. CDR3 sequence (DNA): TGTGCCAGCAGCTTTGGACAGGAAAACTATGGCTACACCTTC.

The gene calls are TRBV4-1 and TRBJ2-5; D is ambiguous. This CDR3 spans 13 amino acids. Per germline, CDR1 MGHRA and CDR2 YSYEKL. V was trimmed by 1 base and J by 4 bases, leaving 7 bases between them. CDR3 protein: CASSQAGVETQYF. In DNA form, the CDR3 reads TGCGCCAGCAGCCAAGCAGGAGTAGAGACCCAGTACTTC.

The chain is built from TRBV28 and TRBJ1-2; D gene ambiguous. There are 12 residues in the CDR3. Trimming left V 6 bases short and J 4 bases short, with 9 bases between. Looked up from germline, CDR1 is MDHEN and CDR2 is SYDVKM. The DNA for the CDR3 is TGTGCCAGCAGCTCGCTTATCTATGGCTACACCTTC. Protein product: CASSSLIYGYTF.

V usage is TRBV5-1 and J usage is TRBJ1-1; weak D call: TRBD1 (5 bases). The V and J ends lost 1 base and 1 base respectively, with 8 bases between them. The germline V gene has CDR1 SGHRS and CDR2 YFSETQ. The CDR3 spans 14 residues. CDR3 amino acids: CASSLLGPNTEAFF. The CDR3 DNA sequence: TGCGCCAGCAGCTTGCTGGGACCGAACACTGAAGCTTTCTTT.

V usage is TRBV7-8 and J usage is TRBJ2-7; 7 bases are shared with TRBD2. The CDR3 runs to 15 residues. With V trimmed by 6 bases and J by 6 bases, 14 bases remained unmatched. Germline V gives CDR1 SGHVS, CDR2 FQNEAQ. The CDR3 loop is CASSLDGTILPEQYF. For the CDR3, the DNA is TGTGCCAGCAGTTTGGACGGGACTATCCTCCCCGAGCAGTACTTC.

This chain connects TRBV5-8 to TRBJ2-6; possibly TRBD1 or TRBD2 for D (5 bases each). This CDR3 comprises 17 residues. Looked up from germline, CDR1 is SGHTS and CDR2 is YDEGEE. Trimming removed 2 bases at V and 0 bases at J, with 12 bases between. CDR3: CASSFGAIPSGANVLTF. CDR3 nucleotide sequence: TGTGCCAGCAGCTTCGGGGCAATACCCTCTGGGGCCAACGTCCTGACTTTC. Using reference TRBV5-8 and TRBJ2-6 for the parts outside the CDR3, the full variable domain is EAGVTQSPTHLIKTRGQQATLRCSPISGHTSVYWYQQALGLGLQFLLWYDEGEERNRGNFPPRFSGRQFPNYSSELNVNALELEDSALYLCASSFGAIPSGANVLTFGAGSRLTVL.

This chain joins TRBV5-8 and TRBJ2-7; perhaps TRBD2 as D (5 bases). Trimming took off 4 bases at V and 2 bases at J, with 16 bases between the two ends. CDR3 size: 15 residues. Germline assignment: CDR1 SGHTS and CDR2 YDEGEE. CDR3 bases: TGTGCCAGCAGCGGAATTGGGAGTTCGCCCTACGAGCAGTACTTC. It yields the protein CASSGIGSSPYEQYF. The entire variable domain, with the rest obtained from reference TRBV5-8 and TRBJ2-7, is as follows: EAGVTQSPTHLIKTRGQQATLRCSPISGHTSVYWYQQALGLGLQFLLWYDEGEERNRGNFPPRFSGRQFPNYSSELNVNALELEDSALYLCASSGIGSSPYEQYFGPGTRLTVT.

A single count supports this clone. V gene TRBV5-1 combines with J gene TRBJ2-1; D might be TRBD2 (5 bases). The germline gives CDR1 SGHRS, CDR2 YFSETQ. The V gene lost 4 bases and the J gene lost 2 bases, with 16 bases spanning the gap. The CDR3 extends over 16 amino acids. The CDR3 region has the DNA TGCGCCAGCAGCCCGCCCCAAGGAGGAACCTACAATGAGCAGTTCTTC. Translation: CASSPPQGGTYNEQFF.

CDR3 sequence (DNA): TGTGCCAGCAGCCTTCTGAGGGTCAAGGCCACCGGGGAGCTGTTTTTT. It yields the protein CASSLLRVKATGELFF. The chain combines TRBV14 with TRBJ2-2; weak D call: TRBD2 (5 bases). V lost 4 bases and J lost 4, with 16 bases in between. The CDR3 length is 16 residues. The germline V gene encodes CDR1 SGHDN and CDR2 FVKESK.

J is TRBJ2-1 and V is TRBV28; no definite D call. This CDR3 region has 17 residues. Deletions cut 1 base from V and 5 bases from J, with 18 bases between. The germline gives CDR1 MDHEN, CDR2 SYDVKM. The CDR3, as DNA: TGTGCCAGCAGTTTATTAAGACCCCCGTCGGGTGACAATGAGCAGTTCTTC. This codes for CASSLLRPPSGDNEQFF.

CDR3 region: CASSPLDRSIAKNIQYF. CDR3 sequence (DNA): TGTGCCAGCTCACCGCTGGACAGGTCGATAGCCAAAAACATTCAGTACTTC. The V gene is TRBV18, the J gene TRBJ2-4, with TRBD1 matching 7 bases. The CDR3 runs to 17 residues. Trimming at V came to 3 bases and at J to 0 bases, leaving 8 bases not matched to a gene. Germline V gene lookup returns CDR1 KGHSH and CDR2 LQKENI.

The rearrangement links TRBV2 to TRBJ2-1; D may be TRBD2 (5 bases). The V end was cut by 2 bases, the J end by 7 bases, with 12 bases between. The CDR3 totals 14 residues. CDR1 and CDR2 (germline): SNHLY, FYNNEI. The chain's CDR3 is CASSETSILNEQFF. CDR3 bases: TGTGCCAGCAGTGAAACTAGTATTTTGAATGAGCAGTTCTTC.

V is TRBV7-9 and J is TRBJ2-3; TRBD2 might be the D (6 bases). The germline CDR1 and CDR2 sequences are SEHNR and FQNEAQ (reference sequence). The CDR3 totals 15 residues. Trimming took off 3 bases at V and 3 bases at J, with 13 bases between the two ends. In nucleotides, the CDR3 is TGTGCCAGCAGCTTTTACGGGAGTAGTACAGATACGCAGTATTTT. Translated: CASSFYGSSTDTQYF. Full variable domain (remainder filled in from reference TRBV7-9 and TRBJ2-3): DTGVSQNPRHKITKRGQNVTFRCDPISEHNRLYWYRQTLGQGPEFLTYFQNEAQLEKSRLLSDRFSAERPKGSFSTLEIQRTEQGDSAMYLCASSFYGSSTDTQYFGPGTRLTVL.

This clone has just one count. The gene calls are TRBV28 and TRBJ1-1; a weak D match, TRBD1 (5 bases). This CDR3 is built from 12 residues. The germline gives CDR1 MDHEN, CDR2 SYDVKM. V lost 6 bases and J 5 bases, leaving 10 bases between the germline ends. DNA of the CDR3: TGTGCCAGCAGCGTCGGGGCGACTGAAGCTTTCTTT. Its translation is CASSVGATEAFF.

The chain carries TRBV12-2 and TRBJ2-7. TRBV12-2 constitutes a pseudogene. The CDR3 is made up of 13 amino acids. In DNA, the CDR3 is TGTGCAAGTCGCTTACCTGCTGGCTACGAGCAGTACTTC. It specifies CASRLPAGYEQYF.

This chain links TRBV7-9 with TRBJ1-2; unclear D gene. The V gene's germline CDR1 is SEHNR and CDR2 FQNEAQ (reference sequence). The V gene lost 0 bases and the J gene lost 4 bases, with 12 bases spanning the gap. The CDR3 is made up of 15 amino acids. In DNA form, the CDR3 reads TGTGCCAGCAGCTTAGCGCTGCGTAGGGTCTATGGCTACACCTTC. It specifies CASSLALRRVYGYTF. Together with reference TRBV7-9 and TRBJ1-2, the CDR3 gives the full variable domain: DTGVSQNPRHKITKRGQNVTFRCDPISEHNRLYWYRQTLGQGPEFLTYFQNEAQLEKSRLLSDRFSAERPKGSFSTLEIQRTEQGDSAMYLCASSLALRRVYGYTFGSGTRLTVV.

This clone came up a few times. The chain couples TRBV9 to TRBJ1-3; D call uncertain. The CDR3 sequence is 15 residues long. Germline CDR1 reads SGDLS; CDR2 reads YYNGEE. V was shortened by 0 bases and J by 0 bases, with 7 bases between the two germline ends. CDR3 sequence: CASSVDVYSGNTIYF. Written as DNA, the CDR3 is TGTGCCAGCAGCGTAGACGTTTACTCTGGAAACACCATATATTTT. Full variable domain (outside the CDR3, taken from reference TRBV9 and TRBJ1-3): DSGVTQTPKHLITATGQRVTLRCSPRSGDLSVYWYQQSLDQGLQFLIQYYNGEERAKGNILERFSAQQFPDLHSELNLSSLELGDSALYFCASSVDVYSGNTIYFGEGSWLTVV.

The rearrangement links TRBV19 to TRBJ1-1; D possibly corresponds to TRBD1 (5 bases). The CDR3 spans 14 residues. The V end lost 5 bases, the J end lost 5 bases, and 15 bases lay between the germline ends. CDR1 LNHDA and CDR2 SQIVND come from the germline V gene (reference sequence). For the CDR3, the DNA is TGTGCCAGTAGTTACGGGACCGACCCGACTGAAGCTTTCTTT. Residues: CASSYGTDPTEAFF.